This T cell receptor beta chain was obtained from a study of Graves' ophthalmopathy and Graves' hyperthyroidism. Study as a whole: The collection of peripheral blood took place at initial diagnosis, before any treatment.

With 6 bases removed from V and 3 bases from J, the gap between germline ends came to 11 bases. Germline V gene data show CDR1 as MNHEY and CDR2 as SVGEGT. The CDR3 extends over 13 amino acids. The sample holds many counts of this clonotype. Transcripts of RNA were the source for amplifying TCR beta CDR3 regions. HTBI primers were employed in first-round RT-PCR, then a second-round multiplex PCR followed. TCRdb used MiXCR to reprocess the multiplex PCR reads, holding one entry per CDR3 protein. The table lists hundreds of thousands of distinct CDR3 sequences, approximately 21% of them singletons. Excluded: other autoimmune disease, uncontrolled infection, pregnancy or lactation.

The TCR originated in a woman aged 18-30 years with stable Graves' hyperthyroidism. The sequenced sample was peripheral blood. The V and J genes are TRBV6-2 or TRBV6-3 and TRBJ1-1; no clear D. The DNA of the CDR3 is TGTGCCAGCAGAGTCCAATCGGACACTGAAGCTTTCTTT. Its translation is CASRVQSDTEAFF.